The T cell receptor beta chain described here comes from a study of T cell changes during pregnancy in multiple sclerosis. The assay was immunoSEQ multiplex PCR, and TCRdb's table has in-frame clones only and misses some. The profile shows about 86,000 clones, around 93% of them singletons. V lost 8 bases, J lost 0 bases, and 3 bases stayed unmatched. The germline V gene encodes CDR1 MNHEY and CDR2 SVGAGI. The CDR3 is made up of 14 amino acids. This sequence joins TRBV6-5 and TRBJ2-2; 7 bases align to TRBD1. The TCR was taken from a female donor in good health, enrolled as a control in a pregnancy study. The source was peripheral blood, collected in the first trimester of pregnancy. CDR3 nucleotide sequence: TGTGCCAGCTTGGGACAGTCGAACACCGGGGAGCTGTTTTTT. Amino acids: CASLGQSNTGELFF.